The present TCR beta chain was sequenced within a study of blood T cells in healthy people across ages. The CDR3 runs 14 residues. J lost 12 bases, V lost 5 bases, and 13 bases had no gene match. In germline, CDR1 is SGHTA, CDR2 FQGNSA. A J-beta primer mix and a sample-barcoded 5' primer were used in a second PCR of about 7 to 12 cycles. TCRdb re-called the 5' RACE reads with MiXCR, one entry per CDR3 protein. The table shows fewer than 950,000 distinct CDR3 sequences, with 40% to 65% occurring only once. Donors were systemically healthy Caucasian individuals from Russia aged 6 to 90 years. The authors isolated at least 7 million PBMCs per sample.

The sequence was collected from an elderly man in good health. The chain carries TRBV7-2 and TRBJ2-1, with 7 bases that match TRBD2. Sequencing was done on a sample of blood. The CDR3 here is CASSVGLAEDTQFF. The CDR3 region has the DNA TGTGCCAGCAGCGTAGGCCTAGCGGAGGACACGCAGTTCTTC.